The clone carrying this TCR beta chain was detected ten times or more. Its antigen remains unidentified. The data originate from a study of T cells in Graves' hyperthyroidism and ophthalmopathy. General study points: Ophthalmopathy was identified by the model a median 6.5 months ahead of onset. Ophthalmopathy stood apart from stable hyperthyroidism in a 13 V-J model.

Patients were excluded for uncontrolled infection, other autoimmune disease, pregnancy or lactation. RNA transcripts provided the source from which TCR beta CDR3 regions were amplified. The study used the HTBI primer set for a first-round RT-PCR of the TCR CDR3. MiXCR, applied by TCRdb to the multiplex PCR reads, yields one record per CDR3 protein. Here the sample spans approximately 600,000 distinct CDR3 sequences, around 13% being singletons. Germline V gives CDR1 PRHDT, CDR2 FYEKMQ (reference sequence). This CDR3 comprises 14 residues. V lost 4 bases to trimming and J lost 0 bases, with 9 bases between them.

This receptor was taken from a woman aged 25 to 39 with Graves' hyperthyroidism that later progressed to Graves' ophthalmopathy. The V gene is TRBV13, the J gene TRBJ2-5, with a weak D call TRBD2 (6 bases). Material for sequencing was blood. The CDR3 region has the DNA TGTGCCAGCAGCTACCGGGACTACCAAGAGACCCAGTACTTC. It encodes CASSYRDYQETQYF.